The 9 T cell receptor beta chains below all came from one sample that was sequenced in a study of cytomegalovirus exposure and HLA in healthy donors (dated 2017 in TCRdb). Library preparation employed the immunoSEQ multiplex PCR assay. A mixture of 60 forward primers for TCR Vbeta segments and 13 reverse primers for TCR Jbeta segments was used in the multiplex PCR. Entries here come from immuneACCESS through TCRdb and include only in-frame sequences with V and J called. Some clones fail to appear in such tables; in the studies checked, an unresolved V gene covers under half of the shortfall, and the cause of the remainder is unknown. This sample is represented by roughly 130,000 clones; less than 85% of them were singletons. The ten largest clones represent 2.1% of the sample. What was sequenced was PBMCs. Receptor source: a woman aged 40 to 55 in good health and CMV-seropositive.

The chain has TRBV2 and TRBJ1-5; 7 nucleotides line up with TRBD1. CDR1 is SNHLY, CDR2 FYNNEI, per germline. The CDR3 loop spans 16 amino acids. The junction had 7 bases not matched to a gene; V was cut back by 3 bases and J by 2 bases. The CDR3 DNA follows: TGTGCCAGCAGTGAGCAGGGGGTCCGGGGCAATCAGCCCCAGCATTTT. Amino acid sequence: CASSEQGVRGNQPQHF.

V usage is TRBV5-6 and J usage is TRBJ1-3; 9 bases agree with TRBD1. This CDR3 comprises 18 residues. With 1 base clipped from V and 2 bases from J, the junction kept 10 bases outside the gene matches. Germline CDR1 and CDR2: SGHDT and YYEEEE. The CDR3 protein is CASSLFWDRATTGNTIYF. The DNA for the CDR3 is TGTGCCAGCAGCTTGTTCTGGGACAGGGCAACAACTGGAAACACCATATATTTT.

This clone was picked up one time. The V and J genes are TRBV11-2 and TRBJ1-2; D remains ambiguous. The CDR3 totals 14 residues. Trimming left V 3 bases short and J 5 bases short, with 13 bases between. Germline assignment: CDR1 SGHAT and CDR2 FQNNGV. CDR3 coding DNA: TGTGCCAGCAGCTTTCCCGGGGAGTCATATGGCTACACCTTC. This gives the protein CASSFPGESYGYTF.

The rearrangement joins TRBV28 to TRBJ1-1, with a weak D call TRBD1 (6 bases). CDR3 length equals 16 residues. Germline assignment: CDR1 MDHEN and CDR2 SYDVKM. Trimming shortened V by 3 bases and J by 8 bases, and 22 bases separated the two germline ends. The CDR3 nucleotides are TGTGCCAGCAGTTTCGGGCAGGGGCCATGGGGATCGGAAGCTTTCTTT. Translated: CASSFGQGPWGSEAFF. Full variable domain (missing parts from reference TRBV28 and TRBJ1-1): DVKVTQSSRYLVKRTGEKVFLECVQDMDHENMFWYRQDPGLGLRLIYFSYDVKMKEKGDIPEGYSVSREKKERFSLILESASTNQTSMYLCASSFGQGPWGSEAFFGQGTRLTVV.

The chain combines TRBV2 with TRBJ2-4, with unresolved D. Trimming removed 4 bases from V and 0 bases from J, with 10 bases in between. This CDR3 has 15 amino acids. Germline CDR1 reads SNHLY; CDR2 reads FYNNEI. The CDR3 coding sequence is TGTGCCAGCAGTGCAAGTCAACTAGCCAAAAACATTCAGTACTTC. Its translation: CASSASQLAKNIQYF.

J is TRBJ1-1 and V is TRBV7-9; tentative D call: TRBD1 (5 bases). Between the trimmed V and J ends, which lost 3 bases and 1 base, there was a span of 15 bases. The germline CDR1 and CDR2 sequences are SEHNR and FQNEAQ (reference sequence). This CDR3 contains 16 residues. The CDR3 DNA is TGTGCCAGCAGCTTTGATCGGGGGTTCGGGAACACTGAAGCTTTCTTT. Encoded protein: CASSFDRGFGNTEAFF. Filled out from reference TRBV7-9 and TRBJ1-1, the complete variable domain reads DTGVSQNPRHKITKRGQNVTFRCDPISEHNRLYWYRQTLGQGPEFLTYFQNEAQLEKSRLLSDRFSAERPKGSFSTLEIQRTEQGDSAMYLCASSFDRGFGNTEAFFGQGTRLTVV.

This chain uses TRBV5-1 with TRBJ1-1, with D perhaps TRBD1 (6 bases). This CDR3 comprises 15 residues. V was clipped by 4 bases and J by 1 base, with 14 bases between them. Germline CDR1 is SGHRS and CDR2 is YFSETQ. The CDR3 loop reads CASSIAPGANTEAFF. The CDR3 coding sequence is TGCGCCAGCAGCATAGCTCCAGGGGCGAACACTGAAGCTTTCTTT. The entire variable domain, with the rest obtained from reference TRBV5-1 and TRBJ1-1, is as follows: KAGVTQTPRYLIKTRGQQVTLSCSPISGHRSVSWYQQTPGQGLQFLFEYFSETQRNKGNFPGRFSGRQFSNSRSEMNVSTLELGDSALYLCASSIAPGANTEAFFGQGTRLTVV.

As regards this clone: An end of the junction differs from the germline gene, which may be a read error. The CDR3 DNA reads as TGTTCCAGCAGCTTAGGTCGGACAGACAGTTCCTACGAGCAGTACTTC. It translates to CSSSLGRTDSSYEQYF. The chain has TRBV7-9 and TRBJ2-7, with a weak D call TRBD1 (6 bases). The germline V gene encodes CDR1 SEHNR and CDR2 FQNEAQ (reference sequence). The CDR3 contains 16 residues. The entire variable domain, with the rest obtained from reference TRBV7-9 and TRBJ2-7, is as follows: DTGVSQNPRHKITKRGQNVTFRCDPISEHNRLYWYRQTLGQGPEFLTYFQNEAQLEKSRLLSDRFSAERPKGSFSTLEIQRTEQGDSAMYLCSSSLGRTDSSYEQYFGPGTRLTVT.

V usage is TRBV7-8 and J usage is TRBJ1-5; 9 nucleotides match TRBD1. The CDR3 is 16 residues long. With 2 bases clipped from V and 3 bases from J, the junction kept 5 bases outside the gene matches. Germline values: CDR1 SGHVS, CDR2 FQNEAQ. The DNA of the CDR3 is TGTGCCAGCAGCTTAATGGACAGGGGTTCCAATCAGCCCCAGCATTTT. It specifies CASSLMDRGSNQPQHF.